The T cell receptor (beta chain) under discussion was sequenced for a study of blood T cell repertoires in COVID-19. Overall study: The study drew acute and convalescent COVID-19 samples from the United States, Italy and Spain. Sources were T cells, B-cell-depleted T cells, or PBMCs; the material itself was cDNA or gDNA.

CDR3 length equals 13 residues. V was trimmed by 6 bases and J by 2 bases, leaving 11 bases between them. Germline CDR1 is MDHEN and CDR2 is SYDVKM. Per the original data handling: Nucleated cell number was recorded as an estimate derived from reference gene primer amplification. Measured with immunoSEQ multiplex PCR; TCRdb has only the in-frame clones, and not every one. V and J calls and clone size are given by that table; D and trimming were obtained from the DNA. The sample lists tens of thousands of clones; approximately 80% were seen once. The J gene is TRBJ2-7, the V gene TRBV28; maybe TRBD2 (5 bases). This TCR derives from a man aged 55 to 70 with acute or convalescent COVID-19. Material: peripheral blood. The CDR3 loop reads CASRTAEAYEQYF. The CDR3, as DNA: TGTGCCAGCAGGACTGCGGAGGCCTACGAGCAGTACTTC. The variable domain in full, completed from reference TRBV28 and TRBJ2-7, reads DVKVTQSSRYLVKRTGEKVFLECVQDMDHENMFWYRQDPGLGLRLIYFSYDVKMKEKGDIPEGYSVSREKKERFSLILESASTNQTSMYLCASRTAEAYEQYFGPGTRLTVT.